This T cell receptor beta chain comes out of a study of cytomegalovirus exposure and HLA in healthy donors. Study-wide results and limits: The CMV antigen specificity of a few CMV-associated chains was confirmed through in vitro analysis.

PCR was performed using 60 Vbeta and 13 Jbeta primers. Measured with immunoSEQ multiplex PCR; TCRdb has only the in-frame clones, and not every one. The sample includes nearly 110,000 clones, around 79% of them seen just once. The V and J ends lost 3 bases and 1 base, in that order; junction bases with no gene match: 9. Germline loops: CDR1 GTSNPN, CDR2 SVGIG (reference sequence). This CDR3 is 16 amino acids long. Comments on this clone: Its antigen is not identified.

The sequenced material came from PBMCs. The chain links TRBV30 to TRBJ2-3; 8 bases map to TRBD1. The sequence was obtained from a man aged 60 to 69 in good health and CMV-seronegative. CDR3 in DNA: TGTGCCTGGAGCTTCGGACAGGGCTCTGGCACAGATACGCAGTATTTT. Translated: CAWSFGQGSGTDTQYF.